These T cell receptor beta chains were read from a single sample in a study of cytomegalovirus exposure and HLA in healthy donors. The data were produced by immunoSEQ multiplex PCR, yet TCRdb's version contains in-frame clones alone and is incomplete. The sample totals tens of thousands of clones. The specimen was PBMCs. The receptors were sampled from a woman aged 40 to 55 in good health and CMV-seronegative. Each CDR3 is given with its conserved first and last residue. A D gene is named only where the DNA matches it firmly.

>TRBV5-6|TRBD1|TRBJ1-1
TGTGCCAGCAGTCCCACAGGGGCGACCGAACGTGAAGCTTTCTTT
CASSPTGATEREAFF
>TRBV5-1|.|TRBJ1-2
TGCGCCAGCAGCTTCACTGTTAACTATGGCTACACCTTC
CASSFTVNYGYTF
>TRBV6-1|TRBD2|TRBJ2-1
TGTGCCAGCAGTGCCTCCAGCGGGAGGGCCATCTACAATGAGCAGTTCTTC
CASSASSGRAIYNEQFF
>TRBV19|TRBD1|TRBJ1-6
TGTGCCAGTAGTACTCACGGCCTGGGACAGGCGGCACCCCTCCACTTT
CASSTHGLGQAAPLHF
>TRBV6-5|TRBD1|TRBJ1-5
TGTGCCAGCAGGCCGACAGGGGGTGGCAATCAGCCCCAGCATTTT
CASRPTGGGNQPQHF
>TRBV2|.|TRBJ1-1
TGTGCACTGCACGGCGGGGGGACTGAAGCTTTCTTT
CALHGGGTEAFF
>TRBV7-2|TRBD2|TRBJ2-7
TGTGCCAGCAGCCTTGGGGCGGGAGTTGAATACGAGCAGTACTTC
CASSLGAGVEYEQYF
>TRBV30|TRBD2|TRBJ2-7
TGTGCCTGGAGATATAGCGGGGGGTCCGAGCAGTACTTC
CAWRYSGGSEQYF
>TRBV5-1|TRBD1|TRBJ1-6
TGCGCCAGCAGCTTACAGGGGTCCTCCTCACCCCTCCACTTT
CASSLQGSSSPLHF
>TRBV6-5|.|TRBJ2-7
TGTGCCAGCAGTTATTACGAGAGCTCCTACGAGCAGTACTTC
CASSYYESSYEQYF
>TRBV6-6|TRBD1|TRBJ2-1
TGTGCCAGCAGTTACTCGGACAGGGGGTACAATGAGCAGTTCTTC
CASSYSDRGYNEQFF
>TRBV5-6|TRBD1|TRBJ2-7
TGTGCCAGCAGCTTGTATGGGGGACAGGACTACTACGAGCAGTACTTC
CASSLYGGQDYYEQYF
>TRBV6-5|TRBD1|TRBJ1-6
TGTGCCAGCAGTTTGGGACAGGGGTATTCACCCCTCCACTTT
CASSLGQGYSPLHF
>TRBV29-1|TRBD1|TRBJ1-3
TGCAGCGTTGAATTGGGACAGGGGTTAGGAAACACCATATATTTT
CSVELGQGLGNTIYF
>TRBV2|.|TRBJ2-7
TGTGCCAGCAGTGAAGGGCTCTTCTACGAGCAGTACTTC
CASSEGLFYEQYF
>TRBV29-1|.|TRBJ1-1
TGCAGCGCTCGAGTATTTTTTGAAGCTTTCTTT
CSARVFFEAFF
>TRBV5-1|.|TRBJ2-2
TGCGCCAGCAGCTTGGAGGCAGGGAACACCGGGGAGCTGTTTTTT
CASSLEAGNTGELFF
>TRBV19|.|TRBJ1-1
TGTGCCAGTAGTCTATGGGGAGGGGACACTGAAGCTTTCTTT
CASSLWGGDTEAFF
>TRBV7-9|TRBD2|TRBJ2-2
TGTGCCAGCAGCCCAGGCGGGGGGCCGGCCGGGGAGCTGTTTTTT
CASSPGGGPAGELFF
>TRBV28|.|TRBJ1-4
TGTGCCAGCAGTTTATCGGCGGCCTCTAATGAAAAACTGTTTTTT
CASSLSAASNEKLFF
>TRBV19|.|TRBJ2-7
TGTGCCAGTAGTAATCCACGGACAGAACGCTACGAGCAGTACTTC
CASSNPRTERYEQYF
>TRBV6-1|.|TRBJ2-2
TGTGCCAGCAGTGAAGTGGGGGGAAGCACCGGGGAGCTGTTTTTT
CASSEVGGSTGELFF
>TRBV7-2|.|TRBJ2-7
TGTGCCAGCAGCTTAGCGCTAGCCCCCAACGAGCAGTACTTC
CASSLALAPNEQYF